The rows below give T cell receptor beta chains drawn from one sample of a study of a mutant IDH1 vaccine in newly diagnosed glioma. Here immunoSEQ multiplex PCR was the method, and the copy in TCRdb shows in-frame clones only, minus some. The profile shows around 94,000 clones, just under 90% of them singletons. The antigens for these receptors are not known. This material consisted of PBMCs, taken from a glioma patient whose treatment included an IDH1 peptide vaccine. These receptors all stem from a woman aged 45-65 years with glioma. CDR3s include the opening cysteine and the closing phenylalanine or tryptophan. Each record gives: CDR3 DNA, CDR3 protein, J gene, clone size, V gene, D gene. A D gene is named only where the DNA matches it firmly. The size of a clone is reported for some rows only, either as once, few or many, or as a class for expanded clones.

TGCGCCAGCAGCGGGGACAGGGAACTGAATTCACCCCTCCACTTT	CASSGDRELNSPLHF	TRBJ1-6	once	TRBV5-1	TRBD1
TGTGCCAGTAGTATTAGAGACATCAATCAGCCCCAGCATTTT	CASSIRDINQPQHF	TRBJ1-5	.	TRBV19	.
TGCGCCAGCAGCTCGGGACTAGCGGAGAACACCGGGGAGCTGTTTTTT	CASSSGLAENTGELFF	TRBJ2-2	once	TRBV5-1	TRBD2
TGTGCCAGCAGTTTCTACAGGGGGCTTGGTAACAATGAGCAGTTCTTC	CASSFYRGLGNNEQFF	TRBJ2-1	.	TRBV6-5	TRBD1
TGCGCCAGCAGTGGCGGGACTAGCGGGCGCTTGTCCTACAATGAGCAGTTCTTC	CASSGGTSGRLSYNEQFF	TRBJ2-1	once	TRBV10-1	TRBD2
TGTGCCAGCAGCTTAGAGGGGGCAGGTGGCTACACCTTC	CASSLEGAGGYTF	TRBJ1-2	.	TRBV7-9	TRBD1
TGTGCCAGCAGCCAAGATTTAACCCCCTACGAGCAGTACTTC	CASSQDLTPYEQYF	TRBJ2-7	.	TRBV4-2	.
TGTGCCAGCAGCTTAGGACTGACGAATGAAAAACTGTTTTTT	CASSLGLTNEKLFF	TRBJ1-4	.	TRBV11-1	.
TGTGCCAGCAGGACAGTCACAGATACGCAGTATTTT	CASRTVTDTQYF	TRBJ2-3	.	TRBV6-5	.
TGCAGCGTTCCGGGACAGGGTGGTGAAAAACTGTTTTTT	CSVPGQGGEKLFF	TRBJ1-4	.	TRBV29-1	TRBD1
TGCACCAGCAGCCAAGATATGGGAACCGGGGAGCTGTTTTTT	CTSSQDMGTGELFF	TRBJ2-2	.	TRBV1	.
TGTGCCAGTAGCGGACAGGGAGTCGATGGCTACACCTTC	CASSGQGVDGYTF	TRBJ1-2	.	TRBV19	TRBD1
TGTGCCAGCAGTTTAGTAGCGGGAGGAGTAGAGACCCAGTACTTC	CASSLVAGGVETQYF	TRBJ2-5	.	TRBV28	TRBD2
TGCAGCGTTGAGGGGGCAGGGATTGAAGCTTTCTTT	CSVEGAGIEAFF	TRBJ1-1	.	TRBV29-1	.
TGTGCCAGCCTACCAAGCGAGGGACAGGGGGGCGGCGGCTACACCTTC	CASLPSEGQGGGGYTF	TRBJ1-2	.	TRBV2	TRBD1
TGTGCCAGCAGCTTGCGACGGTACGATACGCAGTATTTT	CASSLRRYDTQYF	TRBJ2-3	.	TRBV5-5	.
TGTGCCAGCAGCGCTGGGGCTAGCGGCTTCAATGAGCAGTTCTTC	CASSAGASGFNEQFF	TRBJ2-1	.	TRBV7-8	TRBD2
TGTGCCAGTAGTATAGAAGTCACAGCGGGAGGAAAGAGCTCCTACAATGAGCAGTTCTTC	CASSIEVTAGGKSSYNEQFF	TRBJ2-1	once	TRBV19	TRBD2